This paragraph covers one T cell receptor (beta chain) sequence. Time point: peripheral blood 6 weeks after treatment start. Patients' cancers were locally advanced or metastatic urothelial carcinomas. A total of 1 to 8 samples per patient were collected pretreatment and on-treatment. TCRdb keeps only in-frame clones here, not all; method: immunoSEQ multiplex PCR. The sample has 20,000 to 25,000 clones, about 93% seen once. This record belongs to a study of PD-L1 blockade in urothelial cancer. As for the study in general: When blood samples were assessed, the median T cell count was 141,255.

Trimming removed 8 bases from V and 6 bases from J, with 19 bases in between. Germline CDR1 is LNHDA and CDR2 is SQIVND (reference sequence). The CDR3 length is 14 residues. The TCR sequence derives from a woman in her sixties with urothelial cancer. The source material was PBMCs, sampled around atezolizumab (anti-PD-L1) treatment. The chain carries TRBV19 and TRBJ2-5, with D possibly matching TRBD1 (6 bases). The CDR3 DNA reads TGTGCCAGTTCGAGCCCAGGGGTACAGAAGACCCAGTACTTC. It translates to CASSSPGVQKTQYF.